The 20 T cell receptor beta chains given below trace back to one sample, sequenced in a study of T cell repertoires in cytomegalovirus infection. TCRdb redid the calling of the reads with MiXCR, one entry per CDR3 protein. The sample yields fewer than 65,000 distinct CDR3 sequences, roughly 20% seen once. Their antigens are not known. The starting material was CD8+ T cells from cultured PBMCs, obtained from culture after CMV antigen stimulation. These receptors came from a human donor in good health (CMV status not recorded). Some clones in this sample may be carry-over from other donors' samples.

This clonotype was seen only a few times. J is TRBJ2-1 and V is TRBV7-6; D not resolved. Between the trimmed V and J ends, which lost 4 bases and 4 bases, there was a span of 8 bases. The CDR3 runs 13 residues. Germline CDR1 is SGHVS and CDR2 is FNYEAQ. CDR3 amino acids: CASSSTVYNEQFF. Here the CDR3 DNA reads TGTGCCAGCAGCTCAACGGTTTACAATGAGCAGTTCTTC.

In its sample, this clonotype was seen a few times. V gene TRBV15 combines with J gene TRBJ1-5, with D hard to call. The CDR3 runs to 15 residues. In germline, CDR1 is LNHNV, CDR2 YYDKDF (reference sequence). V was pared by 3 bases and J by 11 bases, with 20 bases between. CDR3 protein: CATSSPDKGPPAQHF. The CDR3 nucleotides are TGTGCCACCAGCAGCCCTGATAAAGGGCCCCCAGCCCAGCATTTT.

The chain links TRBV5-3 to TRBJ1-2; 9 nucleotides agree with TRBD1. TRBV5-3 is an ORF; its function is uncertain. V gave up 8 bases and J gave up 8 bases; unmatched junction bases: 10. This CDR3 has 13 amino acids. CDR3 coding DNA: TGTGCCAGCACGCCCGGGACAGGGCGAGGCTACACCTTC. Translated, it gives CASTPGTGRGYTF.

Ten or more counts support this clonotype. The V call is TRBV6-2 or TRBV6-3, the J call TRBJ2-1, with TRBD1 identical over 9 bases. CDR1 and CDR2 from the germline V gene are MNHEY and SVGEGT. Trimming took 7 bases from V and 12 from J; bases not matched to a gene: 19. This CDR3 is built from 16 residues. The DNA of the CDR3 is TGTGCCAGCAACCAACCGGAGGGACAGGGAGTTTATCGGCAGTTCTTC. Translated: CASNQPEGQGVYRQFF.

V and J are TRBV5-1 and TRBJ2-1, with no clear D. CDR1 and CDR2 from the germline V gene are SGHRS and YFSETQ. Trimming cost V 0 bases and J 4 bases, with 8 bases left between them. The CDR3 covers 14 residues. CDR3 loop: CASSLANLYNEQFF. CDR3 in DNA: TGCGCCAGCAGCTTGGCGAATTTATACAATGAGCAGTTCTTC.

J is TRBJ2-5 and V is TRBV6-1; 11 nucleotides line up with TRBD2. J was trimmed by 7 bases and V by 2 bases; bases with no gene match: 15. The CDR3 spans 18 residues. CDR1 and CDR2 (germline): MNHNS, SASEGT. The CDR3, as DNA: TGTGCCAGCAGTGAATGGGGCCTAGCGGGGGGAGCGAAGGGGACCCAGTACTTC. Its protein product is CASSEWGLAGGAKGTQYF.

The sample holds a few counts of this clonotype. J is TRBJ1-2 and V is TRBV20-1; TRBD1 matches 7 bases. This CDR3 spans 15 amino acids. Germline V lookup: CDR1 DFQATT, CDR2 SNEGSKA (reference sequence). J gave up 0 bases and V 1 base, and 5 bases lay outside the gene matches. CDR3 loop: CSARGGGMSNYGYTF. The DNA of the CDR3 is TGCAGTGCTAGAGGAGGGGGCATGTCTAACTATGGCTACACCTTC.

This chain connects TRBV9 to TRBJ2-3; tentatively, D is TRBD2 (6 bases). The CDR3 has 15 residues. Germline V gene sequence: CDR1 SGDLS, CDR2 YYNGEE. Trimming removed 4 bases from V and 2 bases from J, with 14 bases in between. The CDR3, as DNA: TGTGCCAGCAGCATCAGCGGGCGATACACAGATACGCAGTATTTT. It translates to CASSISGRYTDTQYF. Full variable domain (rest looked up from reference TRBV9 and TRBJ2-3): DSGVTQTPKHLITATGQRVTLRCSPRSGDLSVYWYQQSLDQGLQFLIQYYNGEERAKGNILERFSAQQFPDLHSELNLSSLELGDSALYFCASSISGRYTDTQYFGPGTRLTVL.

This clonotype was seen a handful of times. The chain uses TRBV29-1 and TRBJ2-3, with a tentative D call TRBD1 (6 bases). CDR3 length: 13 residues. Germline CDR1 SQVTM, CDR2 ANQGSEA. Trimming cost V 8 bases and J 2 bases, with 14 bases left between them. This CDR3 reads CSLWGPDTDTQYF. CDR3 nucleotides: TGCAGCCTCTGGGGGCCGGACACAGATACGCAGTATTTT.

This clonotype has just a few counts. The chain employs TRBV19 and TRBJ2-2; D is possibly TRBD2 (6 bases). The CDR3 is 10 residues long. Germline loops: CDR1 LNHDA, CDR2 SQIVND (reference sequence). The V and J ends lost 8 bases and 15 bases respectively, with 13 bases between them. The CDR3, as DNA: TGTGCCAGTGGGGGGAGCCGTGTGTTTTTT. It translates to CASGGSRVFF.

This chain uses TRBV10-2 with TRBJ2-2; the D gene is possibly TRBD2 (5 bases). CDR3 length equals 13 residues. V was shortened by 3 bases and J by 5 bases, with 7 bases between the two germline ends. Germline CDR1 reads WSHSY; CDR2 reads SAAADI. The DNA for the CDR3 is TGCGCCAGCAGTGACCGGGAAACCGGGGAGCTGTTTTTT. It specifies CASSDRETGELFF.

This clonotype has only a few counts. CDR3 sequence reads: CASSLVRGDGTLELFF. In nucleotides, the CDR3 is TGTGCCAGCAGCTTAGTCCGGGGGGACGGAACCTTGGAACTGTTTTTT. The chain couples TRBV7-2 to TRBJ1-4, with TRBD1 as a possible D gene (5 bases). Looked up from germline, CDR1 is SGHTA and CDR2 is FQGNSA. The CDR3 is 16 amino acids. The V gene lost 1 base and the J gene lost 12 bases, with 21 bases spanning the gap.

The sample holds a few counts of this clonotype. The chain is built from TRBV15 and TRBJ2-6; D is possibly TRBD2 (5 bases). The CDR3 runs 18 residues. V was trimmed by 3 bases and J by 0 bases, leaving 15 bases between them. Germline V gene sequence: CDR1 LNHNV, CDR2 YYDKDF (reference sequence). The CDR3 spells CATSRMGETSSGANVLTF. DNA for the CDR3: TGTGCCACCAGCAGGATGGGAGAAACGAGCTCTGGGGCCAACGTCCTGACTTTC.

V is TRBV7-9 and J is TRBJ1-2; 8 nucleotides match TRBD1. CDR1 SEHNR and CDR2 FQNEAQ come from the germline V gene (reference sequence). CDR3 length: 12 amino acids. V lost 5 bases, J lost 5 bases, and 1 base stayed unmatched. The CDR3 DNA reads as TGTGCCAGCAGCACAGGGGGATATGGCTACACCTTC. Protein sequence: CASSTGGYGYTF.

V usage is TRBV27 and J usage is TRBJ1-5; D perhaps matches TRBD1 (6 bases). Germline loops: CDR1 MNHEY, CDR2 SMNVEV (reference sequence). The V and J ends lost 3 bases and 6 bases respectively, with 9 bases between them. The CDR3 spans 13 residues. The CDR3 DNA reads as TGTGCCAGCAGTTTGTCGACAGGTCAGCCCCAGCATTTT. Amino acid sequence: CASSLSTGQPQHF.

The chain recombines TRBV6-4 with TRBJ2-1, with 7 bases that match TRBD1. Trimming cost V 2 bases and J 8 bases; bases outside gene matches: 6. From germline, CDR1 is MRHNA and CDR2 SNTAGT. The CDR3 covers 14 residues. In DNA, the CDR3 is TGTGCCAGCAGTGACGGGGGAAGGGGGCATGAGCAGTTCTTC. Amino acids: CASSDGGRGHEQFF.

This clonotype was recorded a few times. The chain carries TRBV27 and TRBJ1-1; 9 bases map to TRBD1. The CDR3 is 12 residues long. Looked up from germline, CDR1 is MNHEY and CDR2 is SMNVEV (reference sequence). V lost 5 bases and J lost 11; bases outside the gene matches: 6. The CDR3 here is CASSDPGTGAFF. The CDR3 DNA reads TGTGCCAGCAGTGACCCCGGGACAGGGGCTTTCTTT.

This clonotype was found a few times. This chain uses TRBV6-5 with TRBJ2-2; D remains ambiguous. Germline V gives CDR1 MNHEY, CDR2 SVGAGI. There are 15 residues in the CDR3. V shed 0 bases and J shed 7 bases, with 12 bases lying between them. The CDR3 loop reads CASSYSVRGGGELFF. The CDR3 DNA reads TGTGCCAGCAGTTACTCTGTGAGAGGTGGCGGGGAGCTGTTTTTT.

This clonotype was seen a few times. The chain joins TRBV19 to TRBJ2-3; D is unclear. Germline CDR1 is LNHDA and CDR2 is SQIVND (reference sequence). Trimming took 7 bases from V and 4 from J, leaving 12 bases between them. The CDR3 is 13 residues long. DNA of the CDR3: TGTGCCAGTACCCCCGGGCAGCCAGATACGCAGTATTTT. Protein: CASTPGQPDTQYF.

This rearrangement joins TRBV18 to TRBJ1-1; TRBD1 might be the D (5 bases). This CDR3 comprises 15 residues. Per germline, CDR1 KGHSH and CDR2 LQKENI. Trimming took off 2 bases at V and 3 bases at J, with 13 bases between the two ends. The CDR3 nucleotides are TGTGCCAGCTCACCAGCATCGGGGCGCGACACTGAAGCTTTCTTT. The encoded protein is CASSPASGRDTEAFF.